This is a list of T cell receptor beta chains from one sample in a study of shared clonotypes between healthy human individuals. Here immunoSEQ multiplex PCR was the method, and the copy in TCRdb shows in-frame clones only, minus some. The table has 2,500,000 or so clones, 93% seen once. The sequenced material came from naive CD4+ T cells from PBMCs. These receptors were collected from a man between 18 and 35 years old in good health. Some clones in this sample may be carry-over from other donors' samples. Each CDR3 is given with its conserved first and last residue. The order of the fields is clone size, J gene, V gene, D gene, CDR3 DNA, CDR3 protein. D genes are given only for firm matches. Not all rows give a size; the values are once, few, many and, for expanded clones, a class.

>.|TRBJ2-1|TRBV6-5|TRBD1
TGTGCCAGCAGTTACCGCGGACAGGGGGCTGGGAATGAGCAGTTCTTC
CASSYRGQGAGNEQFF
>.|TRBJ2-7|TRBV7-2|.
TGTGCCAGCAGCCCCGGCTTCCCGGTTAACGAGCAGTACTTC
CASSPGFPVNEQYF
>.|TRBJ2-1|TRBV11-2|.
TGTGCCAGCAGCTTGATCGGGGGGCAATCCTACAATGAGCAGTTCTTC
CASSLIGGQSYNEQFF
>.|TRBJ2-2|TRBV6-5|.
TGTGCCAGCAGTCCCCTCGTGAATTTCCGGGAGCTGTTTTTT
CASSPLVNFRELFF
>.|TRBJ1-2|TRBV29-1|.
TGCAGCGTTCTCTCAGGAAACTATGGCTACACCTTC
CSVLSGNYGYTF
>.|TRBJ1-4|TRBV7-9|.
TGTGCCAGCAGCTTCGAACAGGGAAATGAAAAACTGTTTTTT
CASSFEQGNEKLFF
>.|TRBJ2-7|TRBV10-1|TRBD2
TGCGCCAGCAGCCCTCTAGCGGGAGGGGACCCCTACGAGCAGTACTTC
CASSPLAGGDPYEQYF
>.|TRBJ2-5|TRBV5-1|TRBD2
TGCGCCAGCAGCAGGGGACTAGCGGGAGAGACCCAGTACTTC
CASSRGLAGETQYF
>.|TRBJ2-7|TRBV9|TRBD1
TGTGCCAGCAGCGTAGGCCGAGGCGGGACAGGGCCTTACGAGCAGTACTTC
CASSVGRGGTGPYEQYF
>.|TRBJ1-1|TRBV5-5|.
TGTGCCAGCAGCTGGGACCTAAACACTGAAGCTTTCTTT
CASSWDLNTEAFF
>once|TRBJ2-5|TRBV5-4|.
TGTGCCAGCAGCTTGGGGGCCAGTGTGGAGACCCAGTACTTC
CASSLGASVETQYF
>.|TRBJ1-4|TRBV28|.
TGTGCCAGCAGTTTTGGCTACGGGAGTAATGAAAAACTGTTTTTT
CASSFGYGSNEKLFF
>once|TRBJ2-1|TRBV5-1|TRBD2
TGCGCCAGCAGCTTGGACCAGGGACTAGGTTACAATGAGCAGTTCTTC
CASSLDQGLGYNEQFF
>.|TRBJ1-2|TRBV7-9|.
TGTGCCAGCGGGACTTACTATGGCTACACCTTC
CASGTYYGYTF
>.|TRBJ2-7|TRBV27|.
TGTGCCAGCACCCAAAGGGTTATGGGGGTGTACGAGCAGTACTTC
CASTQRVMGVYEQYF
>.|TRBJ2-7|TRBV6-5|.
TGTGCCAGCAGTCGGAAAGGGGGGTACGAGCAGTACTTC
CASSRKGGYEQYF
>.|TRBJ2-5|TRBV7-3|.
TGTGCCAGCAGCCCCCGACAGCAAGAGACCCAGTACTTC
CASSPRQQETQYF
>.|TRBJ2-1|TRBV5-1|.
TGCGCCAGCAGCTTGGAAGGGGCAGGAGAGCAGTTCTTC
CASSLEGAGEQFF
>.|TRBJ2-7|TRBV18|.
TGTGCCAGCTCCCCGGGTCCGAGATCCTACGAGCAGTACTTC
CASSPGPRSYEQYF
>.|TRBJ1-2|TRBV5-1|.
TGCGCCAGCACCCGGGGGGGTAACTATGGCTACACCTTC
CASTRGGNYGYTF
>few|TRBJ1-1|TRBV19|.
TGTGCCAGTAGTATAGGAGGCGGCACTGAAGCTTTCTTT
CASSIGGGTEAFF
>.|TRBJ2-5|TRBV7-6|.
TGTGCCAGCAGCCTCGGTCTGGAGGAGACCCAGTACTTC
CASSLGLEETQYF
>.|TRBJ2-6|TRBV5-6|TRBD1
TGTGCCAGCAGCTGGCGGACAGGATCCGGGGCCAACGTCCTGACTTTC
CASSWRTGSGANVLTF
>.|TRBJ2-3|TRBV29-1|TRBD2
TGCAGCGTACCGGCAATCCTAGCGGGAGGGCCGGATACGCAGTATTTT
CSVPAILAGGPDTQYF
>.|TRBJ2-3|TRBV7-3|TRBD2
TGTGCCAGCAGCTTAAGGCGGGAGGGCGTCCCAGATACGCAGTATTTT
CASSLRREGVPDTQYF
>.|TRBJ2-5|TRBV10-3|.
TGTGCCATCAGTGACGAAATCGGGGGCCCTCGAGAGACCCAGTACTTC
CAISDEIGGPRETQYF
>.|TRBJ2-7|TRBV9|.
TGTGCCAGCAGCGCCGGAGGGCCCTTCTCCTACGAGCAGTACTTC
CASSAGGPFSYEQYF
>.|TRBJ2-7|TRBV7-8|.
TGTGCCAGCAGCTTCGGAGAGGGGGGGGGATCCTACGAGCAGTACTTC
CASSFGEGGGSYEQYF
>.|TRBJ1-1|TRBV11-3|TRBD1
TGTGCCAGCAGCTTAGGGGGGACAGGGTTGAACACTGAAGCTTTCTTT
CASSLGGTGLNTEAFF
>.|TRBJ2-7|TRBV5-4|TRBD2
TGTGCCAGCAGCCGTCCGGGACTAGGGACCTACGAGCAGTACTTC
CASSRPGLGTYEQYF
>.|TRBJ1-6|TRBV4-1|.
TGCGCCAGCAGCCAAGAGGAGGGTACACCCCTCCACTTT
CASSQEEGTPLHF
>once|TRBJ2-1|TRBV6-6|TRBD2
TGTGCCAGCAGTTCAGGAAGCGGGAGGCCCAGTCATGAGCAGTTCTTC
CASSSGSGRPSHEQFF